What follows are 29 T cell receptor beta chains derived from one specimen sequenced in a study of post-analysis software for immune sequencing data (dated by TCRdb to about 2015). On the study overall, not on this receptor specifically: Four to six TRBV segments, including TRBV5-6, TRBV5-1 and TRBV20-1, were significantly more frequent in patients than controls.

The library was generated by PCR. The sequencer listed for this sample is Illumina HiSeq 2500. Unique molecular identifiers were incorporated into TCR beta cDNA libraries to reduce PCR and sequencing biases. In-frame beta chains were kept once TCRdb had trimmed the public reads at Q25 with fastp and called clones with MiXCR. Each CDR3 protein appears once, grouped with its most common genes and DNA. This sample has more than 500,000 distinct CDR3 sequences in its table, and 34% of those were observed once. 5% to 6% of the sample is in the top ten clones. No antigen is known for these receptors. Sequenced input: blood. These receptors all stem from a girl aged 2-17 years with multiple sclerosis.

The CDR3 here is CASSGAGGPVYKQFF. Here the CDR3 DNA reads TGTGCCAGCAGTGGGGCGGGGGGGCCTGTGTATAAGCAGTTCTTC. This sequence joins TRBV2 and TRBJ2-1; 9 bases fit TRBD2. The CDR3 runs to 15 residues. Germline trimming cut 4 bases from V and 11 bases from J; bases unmatched to any gene: 12. Germline V gene data show CDR1 as SNHLY and CDR2 as FYNNEI.

This clonotype was detected a few times. V usage is TRBV6-4 and J usage is TRBJ1-2; D remains ambiguous. With 6 bases removed from V and 7 bases from J, the gap between germline ends came to 12 bases. Germline CDR1 and CDR2: MRHNA and SNTAGT. CDR3 size: 12 residues. The CDR3 DNA is TGTGCCAGCAGGGAAGGTTCGGGTGGCTACACCTTC. Encoded protein: CASREGSGGYTF.

This clonotype has just a few counts. This chain joins TRBV20-1 and TRBJ2-4; D might be TRBD2 (5 bases). CDR3 length equals 15 residues. V was clipped by 2 bases and J by 8 bases, with 19 bases between them. Per germline, CDR1 DFQATT and CDR2 SNEGSKA (reference sequence). The CDR3: CSARIPGSENYIQYF. CDR3 coding DNA: TGCAGTGCTAGAATACCGGGGTCCGAGAACTACATTCAGTACTTC.

This clonotype appeared many times. This chain links TRBV4-1 with TRBJ1-4, with 7 nucleotides matching TRBD1. Germline V CDR1 and CDR2: MGHRA, YSYEKL. This CDR3 comprises 15 residues. Germline trimming cut 4 bases from V and 5 bases from J; bases unmatched to any gene: 7. The DNA of the CDR3 is TGCGCCAGCAGCCCCGGGACAGTGGAGAATGAAAAACTGTTTTTT. It codes for CASSPGTVENEKLFF.

This chain links TRBV3-1 with TRBJ1-2; D gene unclear. V lost 0 bases and J lost 6, with 11 bases in between. Germline V gives CDR1 LGHDT, CDR2 YNNKEL (reference sequence). CDR3 length: 14 amino acids. CDR3 DNA sequence: TGTGCCAGCAGCCAAGAGGGCAGGAGGAATGGCTACACCTTC. Amino acids: CASSQEGRRNGYTF.

J is TRBJ2-7 and V is TRBV5-1; 7 bases match TRBD2. Germline CDR1 reads SGHRS; CDR2 reads YFSETQ. The CDR3 contains 16 residues. The V gene end was trimmed by 0 bases and the J gene end by 2 bases; junction bases not matched to a gene: 8. DNA of the CDR3: TGCGCCAGCAGCTTGGAGATGACTAGCTCCCCCTACGAGCAGTACTTC. Its protein product is CASSLEMTSSPYEQYF. Drawing the rest from reference TRBV5-1 and TRBJ2-7, the complete variable domain is KAGVTQTPRYLIKTRGQQVTLSCSPISGHRSVSWYQQTPGQGLQFLFEYFSETQRNKGNFPGRFSGRQFSNSRSEMNVSTLELGDSALYLCASSLEMTSSPYEQYFGPGTRLTVT.

This clonotype was picked up a small number of times. The J gene is TRBJ1-2, the V gene TRBV20-1; 7 bases fit TRBD1. Trimming removed 3 bases from V and 8 bases from J; junction bases left unmatched: 6. The germline V gene has CDR1 DFQATT and CDR2 SNEGSKA (reference sequence). This CDR3 has 12 residues. Here the CDR3 reads CSARDRTGGYTF. In DNA, the CDR3 is TGCAGTGCTAGGGATCGGACAGGCGGCTACACCTTC.

The genes are TRBV29-1 and TRBJ1-1, with 7 bases that match TRBD1. The CDR3 covers 12 residues. The germline V gene encodes CDR1 SQVTM and CDR2 ANQGSEA. V shed 6 bases, J shed 8 bases, and the junction held 9 bases outside the gene matches. The CDR3 bases are TGCAGCGTCCGGAGGGGGCCGGTAGAAGCTTTCTTT. The encoded protein is CSVRRGPVEAFF.

This clonotype was seen just once. This sequence joins TRBV5-6 and TRBJ1-2, with D possibly matching TRBD1 (6 bases). Looked up from germline, CDR1 is SGHDT and CDR2 is YYEEEE. V lost 4 bases and J lost 8, with 9 bases in between. This CDR3 is built from 11 residues. Here the CDR3 reads CASSVGTGYTF. As DNA, the CDR3 is TGTGCCAGCAGCGTGGGGACAGGCTACACCTTC.

V and J are TRBV7-9 and TRBJ2-5; maybe TRBD2 (5 bases). Germline lookup yields CDR1 SEHNR and CDR2 FQNEAQ (reference sequence). V lost 5 bases and J lost 2, with 12 bases in between. The CDR3 length is 14 residues. The CDR3 nucleotides are TGTGCCAGCAGCGAAGGCGGGCCACAAGAGACCCAGTACTTC. Translating it yields CASSEGGPQETQYF.

A few counts support this clonotype. The chain combines TRBV18 with TRBJ2-5; D perhaps matches TRBD2 (6 bases). Trimming removed 3 bases at V and 1 base at J, with 9 bases between. This CDR3 comprises 14 residues. In germline, CDR1 is KGHSH, CDR2 LQKENI. CDR3: CASSPKEGQETQYF. The CDR3 bases are TGTGCCAGCTCACCTAAGGAGGGCCAAGAGACCCAGTACTTC. The complete variable domain, with remaining parts taken from reference TRBV18 and TRBJ2-5, reads NAGVMQNPRHLVRRRGQEARLRCSPMKGHSHVYWYRQLPEEGLKFMVYLQKENIIDESGMPKERFSAEFPKEGPSILRIQQVVRGDSAAYFCASSPKEGQETQYFGPGTRLLVL.

A few counts support this clonotype. The chain combines TRBV3-1 with TRBJ1-2; 9 positions agree with TRBD1. Per the germline V gene, CDR1 is LGHDT and CDR2 is YNNKEL (reference sequence). Losses at the gene ends were 3 bases for V and 8 bases for J; bases not matched to a gene: 7. This CDR3 contains 14 residues. In nucleotides, the CDR3 is TGTGCCAGCAGCCACTTCGACAGGGGGGAAGGCTACACCTTC. Amino acids: CASSHFDRGEGYTF.

Comments on this clonotype: Mismatch with germline at one junction end may stem from a read error. The chain is built from TRBV4-1 and TRBJ1-2; 7 nucleotides agree with TRBD1. CDR3 length: 16 residues. Germline V lookup: CDR1 MGHRA, CDR2 YSYEKL. Written as DNA, the CDR3 is TGCACCAGCAGCCAAGCCTGGGGACCAGGGGGTCGGAGCTACACCTTC. Encoded protein: CTSSQAWGPGGRSYTF.

V is TRBV27 and J is TRBJ2-1, with D maybe TRBD2 (5 bases). This CDR3 spans 15 amino acids. The ends were cut back, 3 bases at V and 0 bases at J, with 9 bases in the middle. Germline-derived CDR1 and CDR2 are MNHEY and SMNVEV (reference sequence). This chain's CDR3 is CASSFYGDSYNEQFF. CDR3 in DNA: TGTGCCAGCAGTTTCTACGGGGACTCCTACAATGAGCAGTTCTTC.

This clonotype appeared a few times. The V and J genes are TRBV20-1 and TRBJ2-1; TRBD1 matches at 8 bases. CDR3 length equals 15 residues. The junction had 8 bases not matched to a gene; V was cut back by 0 bases and J by 7 bases. CDR1 is DFQATT and CDR2 is SNEGSKA in the germline V gene (reference sequence). The CDR3 bases are TGCAGTGCTAGAGATGGACAGGGAGATAGTAATGAGCAGTTCTTC. Amino acids: CSARDGQGDSNEQFF.

This chain uses TRBV5-1 with TRBJ2-3; TRBD2 agrees at 12 bases. The CDR3 spans 16 residues. CDR1 and CDR2 from the germline V gene are SGHRS and YFSETQ. The J segment lost 4 bases and the V segment lost 0 bases, leaving 3 bases of the junction unmatched. CDR3 amino acids: CASSLAWTSGADTQYF. As DNA, the CDR3 is TGCGCCAGCAGCTTGGCCTGGACTAGCGGGGCAGATACGCAGTATTTT.

This clonotype was observed a few times. The chain uses TRBV5-1 and TRBJ2-7; 7 nucleotides line up with TRBD2. Germline CDR1 and CDR2: SGHRS and YFSETQ. CDR3 length: 14 residues. The V segment lost 7 bases and the J segment 0 bases; nucleotides outside the gene matches: 7. The CDR3 nucleotides are TGCGCCAGCCAATCCGGGGGGAACTCCTACGAGCAGTACTTC. Encoded protein: CASQSGGNSYEQYF.

This clonotype was counted a few times. The chain carries TRBV20-1 and TRBJ1-4; D is uncertain. Germline CDR1 reads DFQATT; CDR2 reads SNEGSKA (reference sequence). V was clipped by 6 bases and J by 0 bases, with 8 bases between them. The CDR3 totals 13 residues. This CDR3 reads CSARSATNEKLFF. The CDR3 DNA is TGCAGTGCGAGGAGTGCAACTAATGAAAAACTGTTTTTT.

V is TRBV25-1 and J is TRBJ1-2, with D possibly being TRBD1 (6 bases). The V end was cut by 6 bases, the J end by 2 bases, with 10 bases between. The germline CDR1 and CDR2 sequences are MGHDK and SYGVNS. This CDR3 contains 13 residues. The DNA of the CDR3 is TGTGCCAGCAGAGGGACATCGAACTATGGCTACACCTTC. This gives the protein CASRGTSNYGYTF.

As to this clonotype: One junction end does not reproduce the germline sequence, and a read error may be involved. The chain is built from TRBV6-1 and TRBJ2-3; the match to TRBD2 covers 9 bases. The CDR3 contains 17 residues. Germline V gene sequence: CDR1 MNHNS, CDR2 SASEGT. CDR3 residues: CAGSGRRGGSSTDTQYF. The CDR3 region has the DNA TGTGCCGGCAGTGGGCGGCGGGGGGGCTCTAGCACAGATACGCAGTATTTT.

This clonotype was observed a few times. J is TRBJ2-1 and V is TRBV4-1; D could derive from TRBD1 or TRBD2 (6 bases each). The CDR3 is made up of 16 amino acids. Looked up from germline, CDR1 is MGHRA and CDR2 is YSYEKL. V was shortened by 0 bases and J by 6 bases, with 15 bases between the two germline ends. CDR3 sequence reads: CASSQERGASVNEQFF. CDR3 DNA sequence: TGCGCCAGCAGCCAAGAAAGGGGGGCGTCCGTCAATGAGCAGTTCTTC.

The rearrangement joins TRBV11-2 to TRBJ2-7, with D perhaps matching TRBD1 or TRBD2 (5 bases each). The CDR3 consists of 14 residues. Germline V gives CDR1 SGHAT, CDR2 FQNNGV. The germline V and J ends were trimmed by 4 bases and 3 bases, with 13 bases remaining between them. CDR3 loop: CASSSTGTLYEQYF. The CDR3 bases are TGTGCCAGCAGCTCAACCGGGACCCTCTACGAGCAGTACTTC.

DNA for the CDR3: TGTGCCAGCAGCTTAGTAGGCGGATTCTCCACAGATACGCAGTATTTT. Protein product: CASSLVGGFSTDTQYF. The V and J genes are TRBV7-2 and TRBJ2-3; D unclear. This CDR3 is 16 amino acids long. Between the trimmed V and J ends, which lost 1 base and 2 bases, there was a span of 13 bases. CDR1 is SGHTA, CDR2 FQGNSA, per germline. The whole variable domain, remainder taken from reference TRBV7-2 and TRBJ2-3, is GAGVSQSPSNKVTEKGKDVELRCDPISGHTALYWYRQSLGQGLEFLIYFQGNSAPDKSGLPSDRFSAERTGGSVSTLTIQRTQQEDSAVYLCASSLVGGFSTDTQYFGPGTRLTVL.

The chain recombines TRBV6-1 with TRBJ1-2; D is perhaps TRBD1 (6 bases). V lost 2 bases, J lost 5 bases, and 18 bases lay in between. In germline, CDR1 is MNHNS, CDR2 SASEGT. This CDR3 has 16 residues. The CDR3 coding sequence is TGTGCCAGCAGTGAACGAGTATTACCGGGGACATATGGCTACACCTTC. This sequence encodes CASSERVLPGTYGYTF.

The gene calls are TRBV5-1 and TRBJ2-3; 10 bases map to TRBD2. Germline assignment: CDR1 SGHRS and CDR2 YFSETQ. CDR3 length equals 15 residues. V shed 2 bases and J 1 base; nucleotides not matched to a gene: 1. The CDR3 nucleotides are TGCGCCAGCAGCTTTACTAGCGGGGGCACAGATACGCAGTATTTT. It codes for CASSFTSGGTDTQYF.

The rearrangement links TRBV4-1 to TRBJ1-1; tentative D call: TRBD1 (5 bases). Trimming left V 8 bases short and J 6 bases short, with 13 bases between. Germline-derived CDR1 and CDR2 are MGHRA and YSYEKL. This CDR3 spans 12 amino acids. This CDR3 is CASHGWGAEAFF. The CDR3 coding sequence is TGCGCCAGCCACGGTTGGGGCGCTGAAGCTTTCTTT.

The gene calls are TRBV5-1 and TRBJ2-7, with a weak D call TRBD2 (6 bases). CDR1 is SGHRS and CDR2 is YFSETQ in the germline V gene. There are 14 residues in the CDR3. The germline V and J ends were trimmed by 0 bases and 0 bases, with 7 bases remaining between them. The CDR3 is CASSLGDFSYEQYF. As DNA, the CDR3 is TGCGCCAGCAGCTTGGGGGACTTCTCCTACGAGCAGTACTTC. The whole variable domain, remainder taken from reference TRBV5-1 and TRBJ2-7, is KAGVTQTPRYLIKTRGQQVTLSCSPISGHRSVSWYQQTPGQGLQFLFEYFSETQRNKGNFPGRFSGRQFSNSRSEMNVSTLELGDSALYLCASSLGDFSYEQYFGPGTRLTVT.

The chain couples TRBV21-1 to TRBJ2-7; TRBD1 is the table's D call, not checked against the DNA. TRBV21-1 is flagged as a pseudogene. The CDR3 has 16 residues. CDR3 loop: CASESDMWDKDYEQYF. CDR3 in DNA: TGTGCCAGCGAGAGTGACATGTGGGACAAAGACTACGAGCAGTACTTC.

The gene calls are TRBV15 and TRBJ1-1, with D possibly TRBD1 on 5 matching bases. V lost 1 base to trimming and J lost 11 bases, with 11 bases between them. Germline V CDR1 and CDR2: LNHNV, YYDKDF (reference sequence). The CDR3 covers 12 residues. Here the CDR3 reads CATSRGGGVAFF. CDR3 sequence (DNA): TGTGCCACCAGCAGAGGGGGAGGGGTCGCTTTCTTT.